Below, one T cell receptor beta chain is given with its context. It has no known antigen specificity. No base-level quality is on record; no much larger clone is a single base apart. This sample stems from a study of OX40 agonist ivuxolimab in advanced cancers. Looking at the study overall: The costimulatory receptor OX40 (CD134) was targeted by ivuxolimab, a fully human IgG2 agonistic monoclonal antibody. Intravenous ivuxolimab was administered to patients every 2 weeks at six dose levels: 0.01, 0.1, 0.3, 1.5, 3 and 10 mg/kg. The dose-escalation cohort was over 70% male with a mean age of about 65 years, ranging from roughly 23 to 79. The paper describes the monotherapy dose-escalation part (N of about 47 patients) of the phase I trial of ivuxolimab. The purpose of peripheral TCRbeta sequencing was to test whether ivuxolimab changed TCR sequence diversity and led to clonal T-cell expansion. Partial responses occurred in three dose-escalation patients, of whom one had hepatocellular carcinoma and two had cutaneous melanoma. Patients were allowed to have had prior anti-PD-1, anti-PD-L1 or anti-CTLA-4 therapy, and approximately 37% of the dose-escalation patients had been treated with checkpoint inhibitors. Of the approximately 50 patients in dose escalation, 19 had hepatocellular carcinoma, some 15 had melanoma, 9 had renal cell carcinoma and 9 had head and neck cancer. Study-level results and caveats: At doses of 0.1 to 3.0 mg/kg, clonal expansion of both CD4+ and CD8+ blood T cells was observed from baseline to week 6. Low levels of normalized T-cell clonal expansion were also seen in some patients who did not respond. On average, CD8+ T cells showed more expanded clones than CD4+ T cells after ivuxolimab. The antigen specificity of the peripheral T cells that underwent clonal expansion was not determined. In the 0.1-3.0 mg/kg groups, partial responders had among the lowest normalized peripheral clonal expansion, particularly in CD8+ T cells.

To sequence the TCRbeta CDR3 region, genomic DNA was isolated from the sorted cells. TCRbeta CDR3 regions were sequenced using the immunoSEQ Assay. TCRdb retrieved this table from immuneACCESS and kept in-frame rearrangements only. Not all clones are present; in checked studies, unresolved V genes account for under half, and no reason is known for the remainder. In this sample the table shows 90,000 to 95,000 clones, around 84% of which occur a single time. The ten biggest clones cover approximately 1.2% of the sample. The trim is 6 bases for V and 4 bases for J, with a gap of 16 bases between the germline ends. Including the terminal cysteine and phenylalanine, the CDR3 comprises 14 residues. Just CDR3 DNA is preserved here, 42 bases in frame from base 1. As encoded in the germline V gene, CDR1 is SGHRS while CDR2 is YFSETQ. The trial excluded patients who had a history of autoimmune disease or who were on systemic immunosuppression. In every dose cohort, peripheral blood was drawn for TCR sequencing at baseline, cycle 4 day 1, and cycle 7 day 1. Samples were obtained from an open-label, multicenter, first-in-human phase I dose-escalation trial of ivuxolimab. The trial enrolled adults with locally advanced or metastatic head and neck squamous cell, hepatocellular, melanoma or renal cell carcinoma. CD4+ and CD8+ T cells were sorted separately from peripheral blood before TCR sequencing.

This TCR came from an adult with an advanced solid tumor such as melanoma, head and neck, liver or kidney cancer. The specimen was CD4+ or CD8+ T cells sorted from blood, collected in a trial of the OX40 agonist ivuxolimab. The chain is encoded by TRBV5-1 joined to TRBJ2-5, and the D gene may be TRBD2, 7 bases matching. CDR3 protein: CASNSGGPGETQYF. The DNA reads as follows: TGCGCCAGCAACTCGGGGGGCCCAGGAGAGACCCAGTACTTC.